These 11 T cell receptor beta chains came from one sample sequenced in a study of shared clonotypes between healthy human individuals. Assay used: immunoSEQ multiplex PCR; TCRdb lists only in-frame clones, some missing. This table has hundreds of thousands of clones, about 91% appearing once. Naivety among CD8 cells was defined by CD45RO negativity and positive CCR7 selection, thereby excluding terminally differentiated effector memory CD45RA+ cells. The sequenced material came from naive CD8+ T cells sorted from blood. All receptors derive from a man between 25 and 39 years old in good health.

The gene calls are TRBV19 and TRBJ2-4, with no clear D. The CDR3 runs 16 residues. V was pared by 0 bases and J by 0 bases, with 9 bases between. The germline gives CDR1 LNHDA, CDR2 SQIVND (reference sequence). CDR3 protein: CASSIDPVLAKNIQYF. CDR3 DNA sequence: TGTGCCAGTAGTATAGACCCCGTCCTAGCCAAAAACATTCAGTACTTC.

The chain carries TRBV21-1 and TRBJ2-7. TRBV21-1 is a pseudogene locus. The CDR3 is made up of 14 amino acids. This chain's CDR3 is CASSKEAEAYEQYF. CDR3 coding DNA: TGTGCCAGCAGCAAAGAGGCAGAAGCCTACGAGCAGTACTTC.

The V gene is TRBV5-1, the J gene TRBJ1-4; tentatively, D is TRBD1 (6 bases). Germline lookup yields CDR1 SGHRS and CDR2 YFSETQ. This CDR3 is 16 amino acids long. The V end lost 6 bases, the J end lost 0 bases, and 15 bases lay between the germline ends. As DNA, the CDR3 is TGCGCCAGCAAATTCACACAGGGTACAACTAATGAAAAACTGTTTTTT. The encoded protein is CASKFTQGTTNEKLFF.

The rearrangement joins TRBV9 to TRBJ2-7; TRBD2 aligns across 11 bases. Germline CDR1 SGDLS, CDR2 YYNGEE. After removal of 3 bases from V and 4 bases from J, the junction contained 3 bases not matched to a gene. The CDR3 has 14 amino acids. The CDR3 region has the DNA TGTGCCAGCAGCGCGACTAGCGGGACGTACGAGCAGTACTTC. Amino acids: CASSATSGTYEQYF.

The rearrangement joins TRBV4-3 to TRBJ2-7; 10 bases agree with TRBD1. The ends lost 1 base at V and 6 bases at J; junction bases unmatched: 3. The germline V gene has CDR1 LGHNA and CDR2 YSLEER. This CDR3 is built from 14 residues. Here the CDR3 reads CASSQGQGAGEQYF. The CDR3 nucleotides are TGCGCCAGCAGCCAAGGACAGGGGGCCGGCGAGCAGTACTTC.

The genes are TRBV28 and TRBJ1-5; D gene ambiguous. This CDR3 comprises 15 residues. V was shortened by 1 base and J by 0 bases, with 7 bases between the two germline ends. The germline V gene encodes CDR1 MDHEN and CDR2 SYDVKM. The CDR3 DNA sequence: TGTGCCAGCAGTTTATACGGGAATAGCAATCAGCCCCAGCATTTT. Its protein product is CASSLYGNSNQPQHF.

CDR3 sequence reads: CASSREPLGATEAFF. Here the CDR3 DNA reads TGTGCCAGCAGCCGAGAGCCCCTCGGGGCCACTGAAGCTTTCTTT. This chain joins TRBV5-6 and TRBJ1-1; possible D gene TRBD1, 5 bases. CDR3 size: 15 residues. V lost 4 bases to trimming and J lost 4 bases, with 17 bases between them. CDR1 is SGHDT and CDR2 is YYEEEE in the germline V gene.

The chain uses TRBV4-1 and TRBJ1-2, with a possible D match to TRBD1 (5 bases). Per the germline V gene, CDR1 is MGHRA and CDR2 is YSYEKL. Trimming removed 4 bases from V and 0 bases from J, with 15 bases in between. The CDR3 has 16 residues. CDR3 amino acids: CASSLGPPSANYGYTF. The CDR3 coding sequence is TGCGCCAGCAGCCTGGGACCGCCGTCAGCTAACTATGGCTACACCTTC.

The CDR3 protein is CASSLPLAGGAETQYF. The DNA of the CDR3 is TGTGCCAGCAGCTTACCACTAGCGGGAGGAGCGGAGACCCAGTACTTC. The chain is built from TRBV5-6 and TRBJ2-5; TRBD2 agrees at 12 bases. Unmatched junction bases numbered 7, after V lost 2 bases and J lost 5 bases. Germline-derived CDR1 and CDR2 are SGHDT and YYEEEE. The CDR3 is 16 amino acids.

The rearrangement links TRBV28 to TRBJ2-5, with no clear D. The germline V and J ends were trimmed by 3 bases and 5 bases, with 19 bases remaining between them. The CDR3 is 16 residues long. Germline V gene lookup returns CDR1 MDHEN and CDR2 SYDVKM. The CDR3 DNA sequence: TGTGCCAGCAGTTTTCCGGCCAAGACTGTCGAGGAGACCCAGTACTTC. Its protein is CASSFPAKTVEETQYF.

The chain links TRBV7-8 to TRBJ2-1; D is ambiguous. In germline, CDR1 is SGHVS, CDR2 FQNEAQ. The CDR3 covers 17 residues. The germline V and J ends were trimmed by 1 base and 1 base, with 14 bases remaining between them. The CDR3 bases are TGTGCCAGCAGCTTAGAAGCGTCTTTGGGTTCCTACAATGAGCAGTTCTTC. The encoded protein is CASSLEASLGSYNEQFF. Full variable domain (rest looked up from reference TRBV7-8 and TRBJ2-1): GAGVSQSPRYKVAKRGQDVALRCDPISGHVSLFWYQQALGQGPEFLTYFQNEAQLDKSGLPSDRFFAERPEGSVSTLKIQRTQQEDSAVYLCASSLEASLGSYNEQFFGPGTRLTVL.